This TCR beta chain was identified in a study of blood T cells in healthy people across ages. CDR1 and CDR2 (germline): DFQATT, SNEGSKA (reference sequence). The V end lost 3 bases, the J end lost 0 bases, and 14 bases lay between the germline ends. The CDR3 covers 15 residues. Then a second PCR, running about 6 to 12 cycles, was carried out with a sample-barcoded 5' primer and a J-beta primer mix. Each CDR3 protein gets one entry after TCRdb re-called the 5' RACE reads with MiXCR. The sample carries about 320,000 distinct CDR3 sequences, roughly 27% recorded once. This rearrangement joins TRBV20-1 to TRBJ1-1; D is ambiguous. This TCR derives from a woman in her 70s in good health. Sequenced material: blood. CDR3 DNA sequence: TGCAGTGCTAGGGGCCTGGGTTTTGTGAACACTGAAGCTTTCTTT. It codes for CSARGLGFVNTEAFF.